The clone carrying this T cell receptor (beta chain) was found once. Its matching antigen is unknown. The data are from a study of chemoradiotherapy in HPV16-positive cancers. Study summary: Functional T-cell assays on a couple of HPV16-positive patients' cells defined candidate HPV-specific clones and common TCR motifs.

Germline V CDR1 and CDR2: SEHNR, FQNEAQ (reference sequence). The V and J ends lost 2 bases and 5 bases, in that order; junction bases with no gene match: 3. The CDR3 is 14 amino acids. General study results and limits: The functional HPV-specific definition rests on just a couple of HPV16-positive patients. For HPV16-positive patients, expanding HPV-responsive T cells associated with longer recurrence-free survival. Non-HPV-specific T cells did not expand in tumors during treatment, whereas candidate HPV-specific clones and E7-related motifs did.

Profiling relied on immunoSEQ multiplex PCR, and the TCRdb table lists in-frame clones only, not all of them. The profile shows about 7,900 clones, roughly 89% of them singletons. This TCR was sampled from a human donor with HPV-associated anogenital cancer. The sample consisted of blood, taken from a patient who underwent chemoradiotherapy. The rearrangement uses TRBV7-9 and TRBJ2-1, with TRBD1 matching over 7 bases. This chain's CDR3 is CASSLTTGDNEQFF. The CDR3 DNA is TGTGCCAGCAGCTTAACAACAGGGGACAATGAGCAGTTCTTC.